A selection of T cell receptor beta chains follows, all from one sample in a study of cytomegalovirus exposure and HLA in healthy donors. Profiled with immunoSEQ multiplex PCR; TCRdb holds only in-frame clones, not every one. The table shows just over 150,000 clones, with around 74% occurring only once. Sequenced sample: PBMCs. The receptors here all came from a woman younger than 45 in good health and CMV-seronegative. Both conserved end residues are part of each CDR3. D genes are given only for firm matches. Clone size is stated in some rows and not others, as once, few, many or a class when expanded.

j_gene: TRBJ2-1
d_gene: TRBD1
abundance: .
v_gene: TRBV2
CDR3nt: TGTGCCAGCAGTGGAGGGACAGCGTACAATGAGCAGTTCTTC
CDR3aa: CASSGGTAYNEQFF

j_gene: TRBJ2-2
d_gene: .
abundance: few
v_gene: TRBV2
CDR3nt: TGTGCCATTTTGGGGGGGGGCGATCGCACCGGGGAGCTGTTTTTT
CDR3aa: CAILGGGDRTGELFF

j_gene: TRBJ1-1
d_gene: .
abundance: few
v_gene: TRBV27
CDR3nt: TGTGCCAGCAGTCGGTTTGCCGGGTTGGCCGATTTCGCTGAAGCTTTCTTT
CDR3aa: CASSRFAGLADFAEAFF

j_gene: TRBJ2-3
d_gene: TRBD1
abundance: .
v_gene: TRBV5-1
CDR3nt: TGCGCCAGCTCCTCGGACAGGGCTAGCACAGATACGCAGTATTTT
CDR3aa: CASSSDRASTDTQYF

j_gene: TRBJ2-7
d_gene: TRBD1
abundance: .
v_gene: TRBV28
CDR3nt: TGTGCCAGCAGTCGGCCGGGACAGAGGTCCTACGAGCAGTACTTC
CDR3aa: CASSRPGQRSYEQYF

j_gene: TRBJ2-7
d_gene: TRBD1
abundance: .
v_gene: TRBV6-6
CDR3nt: TGTGCCAGCAGTGACTACAGGGGCAGATACGAGCAGTACTTC
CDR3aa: CASSDYRGRYEQYF

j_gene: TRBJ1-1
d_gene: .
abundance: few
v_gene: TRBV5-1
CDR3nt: TGCGCCAGCAGCTTGGGGGCAGGATTGAACACTGAAGCTTTCTTT
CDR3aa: CASSLGAGLNTEAFF

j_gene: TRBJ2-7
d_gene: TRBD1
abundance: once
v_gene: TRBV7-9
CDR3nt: TGTGCCAGCAGCCCAGAAGACAGGGCCGAGCAGTACTTC
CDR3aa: CASSPEDRAEQYF

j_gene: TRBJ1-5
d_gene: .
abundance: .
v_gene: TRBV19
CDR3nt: TGTGCCACCACAGGGAGCCCGGTTCTGGGTCAGCCCCAGCATTTT
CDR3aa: CATTGSPVLGQPQHF

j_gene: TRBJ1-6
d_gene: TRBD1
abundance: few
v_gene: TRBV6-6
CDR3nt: TGTGCCAGCAGTGGAATACGACAGGGCGGTGATTCACCCCTCCACTTT
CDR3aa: CASSGIRQGGDSPLHF

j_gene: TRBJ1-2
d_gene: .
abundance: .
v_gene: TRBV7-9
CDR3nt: TGTGCCAGCAGCCGCAAAGTAGGGGTGGCTAACTATGGCTACACCTTC
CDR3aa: CASSRKVGVANYGYTF

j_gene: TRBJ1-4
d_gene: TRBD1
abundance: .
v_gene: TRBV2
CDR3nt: TGTGCCAGCAGCCTTGCCGGGACAGATTATGAAAAACTGTTTTTT
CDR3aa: CASSLAGTDYEKLFF

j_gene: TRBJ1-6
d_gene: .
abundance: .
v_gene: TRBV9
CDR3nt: TGTGCCAGCAGCGCCGGGCACACAGGGACGTATTCACCCCTCCACTTT
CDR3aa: CASSAGHTGTYSPLHF

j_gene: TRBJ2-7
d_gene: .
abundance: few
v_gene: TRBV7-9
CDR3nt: TGTTCCAGCGGGCGGTCGGGATACGAGCAGTACTTC
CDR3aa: CSSGRSGYEQYF

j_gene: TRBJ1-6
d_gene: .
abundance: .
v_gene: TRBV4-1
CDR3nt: TGCGCCAGCAGCCATGCGGGTGGGAGATCACCCCTCCACTTT
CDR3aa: CASSHAGGRSPLHF

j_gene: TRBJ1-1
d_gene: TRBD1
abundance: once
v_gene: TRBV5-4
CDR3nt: TGTGCCAGCAGCCGTGGACAGGGGAACACTGAAGCTTTCTTT
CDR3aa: CASSRGQGNTEAFF

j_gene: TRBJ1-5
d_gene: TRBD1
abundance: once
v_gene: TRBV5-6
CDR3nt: TGTGCCAGCAGCTTGGGCAGGGGGAGAGTAAATCAGCCCCAGCATTTT
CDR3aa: CASSLGRGRVNQPQHF